The 14 T cell receptor beta chains in this list originate from one sample, sequenced in a study of T cells in severe cutaneous drug reactions. Libraries were made by iRepertoire multiplex PCR with TCR subtype-specific primers for bulk and single-cell sequencing. From the multiplex PCR reads, TCRdb lists one entry per CDR3 protein and no DNA. The table lists roughly 5,400 distinct CDR3 sequences, with over 15% in the top ten. The donors had carbamazepine-induced Stevens-Johnson syndrome or toxic epidermal necrolysis. Sequences were obtained from PBMCs. All receptors come from a human donor with a severe cutaneous adverse drug reaction.

This clonotype registers medium-sized by frequency. The chain uses TRBV15 and TRBJ1-6. CDR1 LNHNV and CDR2 YYDKDF come from the germline V gene (reference sequence). CDR3 length equals 15 residues. The chain's CDR3 is CATSRGDSYNSPLHF. The full variable domain, in which reference TRBV15 and TRBJ1-6 provide the parts outside the CDR3, is DAMVIQNPRYQVTQFGKPVTLSCSQTLNHNVMYWYQQKSSQAPKLLFHYYDKDFNNEADTPDNFQSRRPNTSFCFLDIRSPGLGDTAMYLCATSRGDSYNSPLHFGNGTRLTVT.

Frequency places this clonotype as medium-sized (0.01 to 0.1%). The CDR3 region is CASSPRGLNTEAFF. The rearrangement links TRBV7-6 to TRBJ1-1; TCRdb designates TRBD1, a call that cannot be tested without DNA. Looked up from germline, CDR1 is SGHVS and CDR2 is FNYEAQ. The CDR3 is 14 amino acids. Using reference TRBV7-6 and TRBJ1-1 for the parts outside the CDR3, the full variable domain is GAGVSQSPRYKVTKRGQDVALRCDPISGHVSLYWYRQALGQGPEFLTYFNYEAQQDKSGLPNDRFSAERPEGSISTLTIQRTEQRDSAMYRCASSPRGLNTEAFFGQGTRLTVV.

The V and J genes are TRBV5-1 and TRBJ2-7; TCRdb gives TRBD1 as the D gene, but with no DNA this cannot be confirmed. The V gene's germline CDR1 is SGHRS and CDR2 YFSETQ. The CDR3 covers 17 residues. CDR3 protein: CASSLSAGTGVRYEQYF.

Judged by frequency, this clonotype is medium-sized. V and J are TRBV7-8 and TRBJ2-1; TCRdb gives TRBD2 as the D gene, but with no DNA this cannot be confirmed. This CDR3 contains 16 residues. Per the germline V gene, CDR1 is SGHVS and CDR2 is FQNEAQ. The chain's CDR3 is CASSLLEGSSYNEQFF.

In terms of frequency, this clonotype is medium-sized. V is TRBV28 and J is TRBJ1-1; TCRdb selects TRBD1, and the lack of DNA leaves this call unchecked. The CDR3 covers 15 residues. Germline V CDR1 and CDR2: MDHEN, SYDVKM. CDR3 sequence: CASRPQGGGTTEAFF. Combining the CDR3 with reference TRBV28 and TRBJ1-1 gives the whole variable domain DVKVTQSSRYLVKRTGEKVFLECVQDMDHENMFWYRQDPGLGLRLIYFSYDVKMKEKGDIPEGYSVSREKKERFSLILESASTNQTSMYLCASRPQGGGTTEAFFGQGTRLTVV.

This clonotype is identified as medium-sized from frequency. The chain combines TRBV27 with TRBJ1-2; the D gene TCRdb calls, TRBD1, cannot be checked with no DNA. Germline CDR1 and CDR2: MNHEY and SMNVEV (reference sequence). The CDR3 runs 15 residues. The CDR3 spells CASSFGGRGNLGYTF.

The V and J genes are TRBV2 and TRBJ2-2; TCRdb selects TRBD1, and the lack of DNA leaves this call unchecked. CDR1 is SNHLY, CDR2 FYNNEI, per germline. CDR3 size: 15 residues. CDR3: CASSLTGTNTGELFF.

The genes are TRBV10-3 and TRBJ1-2; without DNA, the TCRdb call of TRBD1 cannot be checked. The germline V gene encodes CDR1 ENHRY and CDR2 SYGVKD. The CDR3 contains 16 residues. CDR3 loop: CAISLYTGQGSDGYTF.

V usage is TRBV19 and J usage is TRBJ2-7; TCRdb lists TRBD1, though no DNA is available to test this call. This CDR3 is 15 amino acids long. CDR1 and CDR2 (germline): LNHDA, SQIVND (reference sequence). CDR3 residues: CASSMAGQGPYEQYF.

Considering frequency, this clonotype is medium-sized. The genes are TRBV4-1 and TRBJ2-1; TCRdb picks TRBD2, but there is no DNA to check that call. Germline V lookup: CDR1 MGHRA, CDR2 YSYEKL. This CDR3 is built from 13 residues. Here the CDR3 reads CASSRLAVNEQFF.

The chain recombines TRBV7-2 with TRBJ1-2. The CDR3 is made up of 15 amino acids. Germline V gene sequence: CDR1 SGHTA, CDR2 FQGNSA. The CDR3 loop is CASSLGQAAAYGYTF.

This clonotype registers large by frequency. The gene calls are TRBV27 and TRBJ2-5; TCRdb's D gene call, TRBD1, goes unchecked for lack of DNA. The germline V gene encodes CDR1 MNHEY and CDR2 SMNVEV (reference sequence). The CDR3 contains 13 residues. The CDR3 loop is CASSFLGEETQYF.

This rearrangement joins TRBV4-1 to TRBJ1-3. Germline CDR1 is MGHRA and CDR2 is YSYEKL. This CDR3 has 15 amino acids. CDR3 sequence: CASSQVDSSGNTIYF.

The V gene is TRBV18, the J gene TRBJ1-2. Germline CDR1 and CDR2: KGHSH and LQKENI. The length of the CDR3 is 15 residues. The CDR3 loop is CASSPGTKTNYGYTF.